These T cell receptor beta chains were read from a single sample in a study of neoadjuvant nivolumab and ipilimumab in lung cancer. Profiling relied on immunoSEQ multiplex PCR, and the TCRdb table lists in-frame clones only, not all of them. The sample shows 40,000 to 60,000 clones, roughly 89% of them seen only once. Source: blood, taken before neoadjuvant nivolumab, alone or with ipilimumab. All receptors derive from an adult with non-small cell lung cancer. Some clones in this sample may be carry-over from other donors' samples. Both conserved end residues are part of each CDR3. The order of the fields is V gene, D gene, J gene, clone size, CDR3 protein, CDR3 DNA. A D gene is named only where the DNA matches it firmly. The listing skips clone size in some rows; elsewhere it reads once, few, many or a size class.

TRBV7-2	TRBD2	TRBJ2-3	NA	CASSFSGGYTDTQYF	TGTGCCAGCAGCTTTAGCGGGGGGTACACAGATACGCAGTATTTT
TRBV11-2	NA	TRBJ2-2	once	CASSPGNELFF	TGTGCCAGCAGCCCAGGGAACGAGCTGTTTTTT
TRBV23-1	TRBD1	TRBJ2-7	NA	CASTSGQEYEQYF	TGCGCCAGCACCTCCGGACAGGAATACGAGCAGTACTTC
TRBV2	NA	TRBJ2-7	NA	CASSEARTASYEQYF	TGTGCCAGCAGTGAAGCTAGGACAGCCTCCTACGAGCAGTACTTC
TRBV25-1	NA	TRBJ1-2	few	CASSEYHQGGYTF	TGTGCCAGCAGTGAATATCACCAGGGTGGCTACACCTTC
TRBV15	NA	TRBJ1-5	NA	CATSEIPQAGSNQPQHF	TGTGCCACCAGCGAGATCCCCCAGGCAGGCAGCAATCAGCCCCAGCATTTT
TRBV6-6	NA	TRBJ2-2	NA	CASRAGGKVTGELFF	TGTGCCAGCAGGGCCGGGGGAAAGGTTACCGGGGAGCTGTTTTTT
TRBV5-1	TRBD1	TRBJ2-2	once	CASSYDRAGTGELFF	TGCGCCAGCAGTTACGACAGGGCGGGCACCGGGGAGCTGTTTTTT
TRBV2	NA	TRBJ2-1	NA	CASSIPVNEQFF	TGTGCCAGCAGTATCCCAGTCAATGAGCAGTTCTTC
TRBV18	TRBD2	TRBJ2-1	NA	CASSPGGSSYNEQFF	TGTGCCAGCTCACCTGGCGGGAGCTCCTACAATGAGCAGTTCTTC
TRBV6-1	TRBD1	TRBJ1-1	NA	CASRRPGQGATEAFF	TGTGCCAGCAGGAGACCGGGACAGGGGGCAACTGAAGCTTTCTTT
TRBV18	TRBD1	TRBJ2-2	NA	CASSPGQILTGELFF	TGTGCCAGCTCACCGGGACAGATCCTCACCGGGGAGCTGTTTTTT